This record looks at one T cell receptor (beta chain) sequence and its context. Its antigen is undetermined. This entry belongs to a study of OX40 agonist ivuxolimab in advanced cancers. Findings of the study overall: Expanded peripheral T cell antigen specificity was not determined.

Patients had blood sampled at baseline and again on cycle 4 day 1 and cycle 7 day 1. CDR1 is LNHDA, CDR2 SQIVND, per germline (reference sequence). The CDR3 is 15 amino acids. The trim removed 3 bases at V and 6 bases at J, leaving 3 bases unmatched. The repertoire was sequenced with immunoSEQ multiplex PCR; TCRdb's copy has only in-frame clones and lacks some. The sample yields 60,000 to 80,000 clones, roughly nine tenths seen once. This clonotype originated in an adult with an advanced solid tumor such as melanoma, head and neck, liver or kidney cancer. The V call is TRBV19, the J call TRBJ2-2, with 11 bases aligning to TRBD1. Specimen: CD4+ or CD8+ T cells sorted from blood, collected in a trial of the OX40 agonist ivuxolimab. CDR3 region: CASSIGTGGAGELFF. CDR3 nucleotide sequence: TGTGCCAGTAGTATCGGGACAGGGGGTGCCGGGGAGCTGTTTTTT. Looking up the rest from reference TRBV19 and TRBJ2-2 gives the full variable domain: DGGITQSPKYLFRKEGQNVTLSCEQNLNHDAMYWYRQDPGQGLRLIYYSQIVNDFQKGDIAEGYSVSREKKESFPLTVTSAQKNPTAFYLCASSIGTGGAGELFFGEGSRLTVL.